The clone carrying this TCR beta chain was counted many times. The data derive from a study of blood T cells in healthy people across ages. Together with a sample-barcoded 5' primer, a J-beta primer mix was included in a second PCR lasting roughly 6 to 12 cycles. The template-switch adaptor, which had 12 random nucleotides, put a tag on each cDNA molecule. Researchers report that each sample yielded at least 2.5 million CDR3-containing paired-end reads. Each CDR3 protein gets one entry after TCRdb re-called the 5' RACE reads with MiXCR. Of around 650,000 distinct CDR3 sequences listed, over 40% were seen once; the top ten hold around 30%. This CDR3 contains 13 residues. Between the trimmed V and J ends, which lost 1 base and 10 bases, there was a span of 14 bases. Per the germline V gene, CDR1 is SGHAT and CDR2 is FQNNGV. The draw of peripheral blood yielded 8.5 to 10 milliliters from each donor.

The sequenced sample consisted of blood. The sequence was obtained from an elderly man in good health. This chain links TRBV11-2 with TRBJ2-7, with D perhaps assigned TRBD1 or TRBD2 (5 bases each). CDR3 in DNA: TGTGCCAGCAGCTTAGGGGACGGAGGAATTCAGTACTTC. Protein product: CASSLGDGGIQYF.